The rows below give T cell receptor beta chains drawn from one sample of a study of shared clonotypes between healthy human individuals. TCRdb's copy holds only in-frame clones and misses some; the assay was immunoSEQ multiplex PCR. This table has 2 million to 2.5 million clones, 90% to 97% appearing once. Sequencing was performed on naive CD4+ T cells sorted from blood. These receptors all stem from a man in his late teens or twenties in good health. CDR3s leave out the opening cysteine and the closing phenylalanine or tryptophan. The order of the fields is CDR3 length, V gene, CDR3 protein.

14,TRBV7-2,ASSFTPTGINSPLH
11,TRBV18,ASSQDSSYGYT
9,TRBV11-3,ASSLDEKLF
15,TRBV14,ASSRGEQIRITDTQY
13,TRBV9,ASSATGTGADEQY
14,TRBV30,AWSGLAGGLQETQY
14,TRBV6-6,ASSYLAGGPPNEQF
8,TRBV2,ASFHEKLF
12,TRBV10-3,AISELGQNTEAF
14,TRBV10-3,AISETWGSATDTQY
15,TRBV11-2,ASSLDTSGGGSYEQY
12,TRBV6-5,ASSDSRESYEQY
10,TRBV30,AWSDRGEKLF
13,TRBV9,ASSGRDRSYNEQF
11,TRBV7-6,ASSLGRARAQH
12,TRBV6-6,ASSYSDRYQPQH
14,TRBV5-1,ASSLVQTGGGYEQY
14,TRBV4-1,ASSPRGAGGPDTQY
14,TRBV19,ASRPTGGLQNYGYT
13,TRBV27,ASSLIDPSNSPLH
13,TRBV25-1,ASTLNLGQGETQY
14,TRBV7-8,ASSLHGGNSYNEQF
12,TRBV5-1,ASSLASQGTEAF
12,TRBV6-1,ASSSRDSNTEAF
11,TRBV30,AWTAGSNQPQH
13,TRBV5-1,ASSLREGAQETQY
12,TRBV6-6,ASSYSNRAYEQY
13,TRBV11-2,ASSLEAGTGETQY
12,TRBV10-3,AISEYVTGNGYT
14,TRBV23-1,ASSQSLPRANYGYT
12,TRBV5-1,ASSPDSSGNTIY
13,TRBV6-5,ASSYSRGPSYEQY
11,TRBV10-1,ASTPGWGNTIY
15,TRBV7-2,ASSSNPSVSISTEAF
13,TRBV6-5,ASSTLLTIRNEQF
10,TRBV2,ASSADGYEQY
14,TRBV5-4,ASSDRGTSVTGELF
15,TRBV5-6,ASSVNFRDRGHEGYT
10,TRBV30,AWSAGFGTLH
14,TRBV4-1,ASSRGGAGSSYEQY
9,TRBV6-1,ASRAGLPIS
11,TRBV6-5,ATATAPYNEQF
14,TRBV2,ASSTVGAATNEKLF
13,TRBV7-2,ASSFGTGLVYEQY
11,TRBV11-2,ASSLRLAGPNY
13,TRBV6-1,ASRYITATNEKLF
13,TRBV2,ASSELRADNSPLH
12,TRBV6-5,ASRNTGGADTQY
16,TRBV27,ASSLSTDRPLSNQPQH
14,TRBV6-6,ASSGIAGAGDNEQF
13,TRBV7-9,ASSPTDSGANVLT